This T cell receptor (beta chain) is from a study of regulatory T cells in long-lasting Graves disease. On this clonotype itself: Its antigen is currently unknown.

Time point specified: newly diagnosed GD, antithyroid drugs for less than 3 months. Following extraction of RNA from PBMCs, that RNA was used to make the TCR library. Study-level findings and limits: Persistent Graves' patients showed reduced TCR diversity versus newly diagnosed patients.

Relying on iRepertoire HTBI primers and Arm-PCR of CDR3 regions, the team built TCR beta libraries. As processed by the authors: Samples collectively showed 60 to 75 TRBV and approximately 14 TRBJ segments. TCRdb itself ran the multiplex PCR reads through MiXCR, one entry per CDR3 protein. TCRdb's processing, not the authors' own work, is the source of the V and J calls. The data hold more than 300,000 distinct CDR3 sequences, with around 15% observed a single time. The germline V gene has CDR1 MNHNS and CDR2 SASEGT. J was trimmed by 5 bases and V by 6 bases; bases with no gene match: 9. The CDR3 length is 15 residues. This sample was shared with a second study, whose subject was T cells in Graves' hyperthyroidism and ophthalmopathy. In that study: First-round RT-PCR with HTBI primers amplified the TCR CDR3 region. Most clonotypes that expanded in the thyroid above 0.001 also showed up in blood.

This sequence was found in a woman under 30 with Graves disease. The sample here was peripheral blood mononuclear cells (PBMCs), taken at new diagnosis, from a patient treated with antithyroid drugs. The rearrangement links TRBV6-1 to TRBJ2-1, with TRBD2 matching 8 bases. In nucleotides, the CDR3 is TGTGCCAGCAGCCAGGGACTAGTCAGCCACAATGAGCAGTTCTTC. Encoded protein: CASSQGLVSHNEQFF.